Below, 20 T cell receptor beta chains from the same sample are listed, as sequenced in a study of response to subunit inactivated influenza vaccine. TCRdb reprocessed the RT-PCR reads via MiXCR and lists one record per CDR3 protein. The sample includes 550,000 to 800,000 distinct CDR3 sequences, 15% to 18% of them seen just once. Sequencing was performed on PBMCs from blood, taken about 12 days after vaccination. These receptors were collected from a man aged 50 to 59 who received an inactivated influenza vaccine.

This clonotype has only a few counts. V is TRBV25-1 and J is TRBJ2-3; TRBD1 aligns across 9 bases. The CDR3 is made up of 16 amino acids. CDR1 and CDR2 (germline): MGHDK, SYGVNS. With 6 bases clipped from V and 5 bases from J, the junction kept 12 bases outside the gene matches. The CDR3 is CASSPTGGIGGDTQYF. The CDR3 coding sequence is TGTGCCAGCAGCCCAACAGGGGGCATAGGCGGAGATACGCAGTATTTT.

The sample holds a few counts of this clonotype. CDR3 loop: CASSLVVLAGLSYEQYF. The DNA for the CDR3 is TGTGCCAGCAGCTTAGTTGTTCTAGCGGGCCTCTCCTACGAGCAGTACTTC. The chain recombines TRBV7-9 with TRBJ2-7; 8 bases fit TRBD2. Trimming took 1 base from V and 0 from J; bases not matched to a gene: 8. Germline V lookup: CDR1 SEHNR, CDR2 FQNEAQ (reference sequence). The CDR3 has 17 residues.

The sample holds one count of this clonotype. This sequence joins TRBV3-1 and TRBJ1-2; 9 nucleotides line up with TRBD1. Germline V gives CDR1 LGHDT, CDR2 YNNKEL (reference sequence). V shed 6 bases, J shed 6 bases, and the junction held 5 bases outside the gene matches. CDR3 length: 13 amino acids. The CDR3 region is CASRKWDRDGYTF. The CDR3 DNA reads TGTGCCAGCAGGAAGTGGGACAGGGATGGCTACACCTTC.

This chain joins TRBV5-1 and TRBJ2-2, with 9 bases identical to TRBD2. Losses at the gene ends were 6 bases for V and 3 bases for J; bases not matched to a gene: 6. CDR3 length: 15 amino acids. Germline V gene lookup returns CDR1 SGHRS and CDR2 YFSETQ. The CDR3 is CASTLRLADTGELFF. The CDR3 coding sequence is TGCGCCAGCACCCTCCGACTAGCGGACACCGGGGAGCTGTTTTTT.

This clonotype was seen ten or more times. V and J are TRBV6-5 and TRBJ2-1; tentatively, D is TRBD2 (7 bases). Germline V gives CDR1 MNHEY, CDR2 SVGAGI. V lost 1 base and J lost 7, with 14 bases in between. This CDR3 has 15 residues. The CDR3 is CASSYLGGGGNEQFF. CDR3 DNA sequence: TGTGCCAGCAGTTACTTGGGAGGGGGGGGTAATGAGCAGTTCTTC.

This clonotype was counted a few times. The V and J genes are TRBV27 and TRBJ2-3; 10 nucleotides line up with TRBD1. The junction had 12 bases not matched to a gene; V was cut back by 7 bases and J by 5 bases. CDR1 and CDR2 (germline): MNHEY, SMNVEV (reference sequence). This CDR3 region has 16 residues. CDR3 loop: CASKETPGQGRDTQYF. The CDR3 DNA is TGTGCCAGCAAAGAGACTCCGGGACAGGGGCGAGATACGCAGTATTTT.

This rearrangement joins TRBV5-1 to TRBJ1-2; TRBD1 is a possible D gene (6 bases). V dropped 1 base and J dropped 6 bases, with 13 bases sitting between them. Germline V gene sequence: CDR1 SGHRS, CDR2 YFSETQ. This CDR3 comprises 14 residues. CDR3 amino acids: CASSLSAGVDGYTF. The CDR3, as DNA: TGCGCCAGCAGCTTGTCTGCAGGGGTGGATGGCTACACCTTC.

The CDR3 sequence is CASSQDITRNEKLFF. The CDR3 bases are TGCGCCAGCAGCCAAGATATCACTCGCAATGAAAAACTGTTTTTT. The genes are TRBV4-3 and TRBJ1-4; D is uncertain. The CDR3 has 15 amino acids. The germline CDR1 and CDR2 sequences are LGHNA and YSLEER. The V end was cut by 0 bases, the J end by 5 bases, with 10 bases between.

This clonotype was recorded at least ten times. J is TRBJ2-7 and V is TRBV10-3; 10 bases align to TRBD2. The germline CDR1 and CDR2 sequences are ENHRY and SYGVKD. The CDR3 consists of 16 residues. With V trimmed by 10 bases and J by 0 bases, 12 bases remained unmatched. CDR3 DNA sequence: TGTGCCACCAGGACTAGCGGAAGGGGGAACTCCTACGAGCAGTACTTC. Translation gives CATRTSGRGNSYEQYF.

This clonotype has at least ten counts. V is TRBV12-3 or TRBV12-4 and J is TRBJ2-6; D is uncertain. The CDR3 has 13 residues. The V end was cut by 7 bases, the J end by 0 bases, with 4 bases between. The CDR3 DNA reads TGTGCCAGCACCCGCTCTGGGGCCAACGTCCTGACTTTC. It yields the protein CASTRSGANVLTF.

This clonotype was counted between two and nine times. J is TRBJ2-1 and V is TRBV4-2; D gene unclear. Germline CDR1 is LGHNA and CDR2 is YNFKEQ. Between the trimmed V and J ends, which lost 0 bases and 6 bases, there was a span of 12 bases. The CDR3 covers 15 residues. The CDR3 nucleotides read TGTGCCAGCAGCCAAGATTGGGGTAGCTCCAATGAGCAGTTCTTC. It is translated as CASSQDWGSSNEQFF.

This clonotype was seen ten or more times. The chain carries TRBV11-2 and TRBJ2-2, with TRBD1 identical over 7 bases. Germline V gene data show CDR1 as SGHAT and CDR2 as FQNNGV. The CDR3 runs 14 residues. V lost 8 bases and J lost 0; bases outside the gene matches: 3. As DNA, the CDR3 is TGTGCCAGCCGGGGACAGTCGAACACCGGGGAGCTGTTTTTT. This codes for CASRGQSNTGELFF.

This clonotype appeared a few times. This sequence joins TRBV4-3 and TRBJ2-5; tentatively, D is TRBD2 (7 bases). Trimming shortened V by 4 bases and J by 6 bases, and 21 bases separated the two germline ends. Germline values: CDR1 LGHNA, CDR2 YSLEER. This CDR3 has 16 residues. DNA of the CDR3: TGCGCCAGCAGCCTAAGAGATAAGGGGGGGACCCAGACCCAGTACTTC. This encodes CASSLRDKGGTQTQYF.

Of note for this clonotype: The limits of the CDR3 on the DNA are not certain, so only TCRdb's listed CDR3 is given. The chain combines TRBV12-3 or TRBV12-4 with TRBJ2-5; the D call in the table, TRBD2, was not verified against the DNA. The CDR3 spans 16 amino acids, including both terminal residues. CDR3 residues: CASSFSSGGFLETQYF.

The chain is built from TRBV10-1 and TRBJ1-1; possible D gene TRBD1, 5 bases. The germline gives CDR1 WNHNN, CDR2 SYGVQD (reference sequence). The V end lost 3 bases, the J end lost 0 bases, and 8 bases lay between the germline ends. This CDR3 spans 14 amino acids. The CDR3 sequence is CASSDMDMNTEAFF. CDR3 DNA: TGCGCCAGCAGTGATATGGACATGAACACTGAAGCTTTCTTT.

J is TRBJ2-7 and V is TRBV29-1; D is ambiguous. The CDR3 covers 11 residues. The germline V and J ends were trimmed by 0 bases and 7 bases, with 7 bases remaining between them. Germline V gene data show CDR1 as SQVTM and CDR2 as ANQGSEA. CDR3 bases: TGCAGCGTTGAAGAGGGGATAGAGCAGTACTTC. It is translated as CSVEEGIEQYF.

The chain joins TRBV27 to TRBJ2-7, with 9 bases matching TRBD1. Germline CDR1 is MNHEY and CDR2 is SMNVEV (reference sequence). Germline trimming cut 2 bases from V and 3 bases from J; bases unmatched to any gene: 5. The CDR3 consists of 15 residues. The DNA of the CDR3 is TGTGCCAGCAGTTTAGGGACAGGGCCTCTCTACGAGCAGTACTTC. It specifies CASSLGTGPLYEQYF.

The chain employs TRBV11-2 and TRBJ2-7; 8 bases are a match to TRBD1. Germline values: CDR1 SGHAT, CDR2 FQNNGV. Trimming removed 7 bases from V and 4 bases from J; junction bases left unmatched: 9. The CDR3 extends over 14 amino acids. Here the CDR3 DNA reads TGTGCCAGCACCACCCTCCAGGGGGCTTACGAGCAGTACTTC. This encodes CASTTLQGAYEQYF.

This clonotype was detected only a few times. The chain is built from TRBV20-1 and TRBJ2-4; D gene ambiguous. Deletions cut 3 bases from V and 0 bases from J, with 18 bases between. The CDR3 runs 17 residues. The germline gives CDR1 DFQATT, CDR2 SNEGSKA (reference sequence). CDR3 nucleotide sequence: TGCAGTGCTAGCTATGCCAGGCGGAAAACAGCCAAAAACATTCAGTACTTC. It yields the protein CSASYARRKTAKNIQYF.

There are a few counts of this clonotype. The CDR3: CASTYRDPYYNEQFF. The CDR3 coding sequence is TGCGCCAGCACCTACCGGGACCCTTACTACAATGAGCAGTTCTTC. The chain couples TRBV5-1 to TRBJ2-1; D may correspond to TRBD1 or TRBD2 (5 bases each). This CDR3 comprises 15 residues. Per the germline V gene, CDR1 is SGHRS and CDR2 is YFSETQ. Deletions cut 6 bases from V and 3 bases from J, with 16 bases between.